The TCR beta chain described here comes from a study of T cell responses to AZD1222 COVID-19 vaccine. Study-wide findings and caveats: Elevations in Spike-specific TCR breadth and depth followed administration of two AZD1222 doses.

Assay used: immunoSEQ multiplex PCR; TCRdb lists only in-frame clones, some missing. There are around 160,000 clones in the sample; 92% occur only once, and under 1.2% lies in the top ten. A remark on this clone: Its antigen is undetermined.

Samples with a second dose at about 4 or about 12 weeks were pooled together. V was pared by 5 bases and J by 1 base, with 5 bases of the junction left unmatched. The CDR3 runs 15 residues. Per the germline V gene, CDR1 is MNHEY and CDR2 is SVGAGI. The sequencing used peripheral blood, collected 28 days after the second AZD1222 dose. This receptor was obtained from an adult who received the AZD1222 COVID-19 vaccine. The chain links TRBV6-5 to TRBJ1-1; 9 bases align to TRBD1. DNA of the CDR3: TGTGCCAGCAGTCCCGGGACAGGGTCGAACACTGAAGCTTTCTTT. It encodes CASSPGTGSNTEAFF.